This T cell receptor (beta chain) appears in the sequencing data of a study of regulatory T cells in long-lasting Graves disease. Study as a whole: More than 5 years of antithyroid drugs with positive TSH receptor antibodies defined persistent Graves' disease.

General study findings and limits: Persistent Graves' disease cases displayed lower TCR diversity than newly diagnosed ones. Among the persistent patients, 2,500 to 3,000 public clonotypes were shared, more than the approximately 960 shared among new patients.

Germline V gene lookup returns CDR1 LNHDA and CDR2 SQIVND (reference sequence). The ends were cut back, 7 bases at V and 5 bases at J, with 17 bases in the middle. This CDR3 is 15 amino acids long. Researchers made TCR beta libraries by using iRepertoire HTBI primers and running Arm-PCR on CDR3 regions. TCRdb re-analysed the multiplex PCR reads in MiXCR, keeping a single row per CDR3 protein. Altogether roughly 500,000 distinct CDR3 sequences are present, about 20% being singletons, with the ten largest covering around 14%. About this clonotype: Its target is not known.

The time point was: persistent/refractory GD, antithyroid drugs over 5 years with positive TRAb. Construction of the TCR library relied on RNA isolated from PBMCs. This clonotype was sampled from a female donor with Graves disease. The sequencing here drew on peripheral blood mononuclear cells (PBMCs), taken when the disease was refractory, from a patient treated with antithyroid drugs. The chain is built from TRBV19 and TRBJ1-4; D gene unclear. In DNA form, the CDR3 reads TGTGCCAGTAAAACCCGGGTAGGGAGGAATGAAAAACTGTTTTTT. Amino acids: CASKTRVGRNEKLFF.